The rows below give T cell receptor beta chains drawn from one sample of a study of cytomegalovirus exposure and HLA in healthy donors. Repertoires were generated with immunoSEQ multiplex PCR, while TCRdb's copy carries only in-frame clones and drops some. Of 140,000 or so clones listed, about three quarters were seen once; the top ten hold approximately 1.8%. Sequencing was carried out using PBMCs. The receptors originated from a man in his forties or fifties in good health and CMV-seronegative. The CDR3 runs from the conserved cysteine through the conserved F or W. The D gene is left open where the match is weak. Where a row states a size, it is once, few, many or the class of an expanded clone; other rows omit it.

j_call,d_call,clone_size,v_call,cdr3_nt,cdr3_aa
TRBJ1-5,NA,NA,TRBV5-8,TGTGCCAGCAGCTTAATACAGGATCGATATAGCAATCAGCCCCAGCATTTT,CASSLIQDRYSNQPQHF
TRBJ2-5,NA,NA,TRBV29-1,TGCGGCTCACGGTACGGGACTTATATCCAAGAGACCCAGTACTTC,CGSRYGTYIQETQYF
TRBJ1-2,NA,NA,TRBV7-2,TGTGCCAGCAGCCCCGGGCCAGGGGTCTATGGCTACACCTTC,CASSPGPGVYGYTF
TRBJ1-2,NA,NA,TRBV4-2,TGTGCCAGCAGCCGCCAGGGTGAAGCTAACTATGGCTACACCTTC,CASSRQGEANYGYTF
TRBJ1-1,NA,NA,TRBV2,TGTGCCAGCAGAGGGGAGAACACTGAAGCTTTCTTT,CASRGENTEAFF
TRBJ2-3,TRBD1,NA,TRBV4-3,TGCGCCAGCAGCCAGGACAGGGGGCGAAAAACAGATACGCAGTATTTT,CASSQDRGRKTDTQYF
TRBJ2-4,NA,NA,TRBV29-1,TGCAGCGTCTTGAGCTTTTCCAAAAACATTCAGTACTTC,CSVLSFSKNIQYF
TRBJ2-5,NA,NA,TRBV6-5,TGTGCCAGCAGTGTATTAGATCAAGAGACCCAGTACTTC,CASSVLDQETQYF
TRBJ1-2,NA,NA,TRBV9,TGTGCCAGCAGCGTAGTCCAGGGTAATTCCTATGGCTACACCTTC,CASSVVQGNSYGYTF
TRBJ1-5,TRBD1,NA,TRBV5-5,TGTGCCAGCAGCTTACTACCGGGACAGGGGAATCAGCCCCAGCATTTT,CASSLLPGQGNQPQHF
TRBJ2-2,TRBD1,NA,TRBV4-2,TGTGCCAGCAGCCAAGACTCGAGATACGGGACAGGGTTCACCGGGGAGCTGTTTTTT,CASSQDSRYGTGFTGELFF
TRBJ2-7,TRBD2,NA,TRBV11-2,TGTGCCAGCAGCTCCTGGGGACTAGCGGGAGTCAGCGAGCAGTACTTC,CASSSWGLAGVSEQYF
TRBJ2-7,TRBD1,NA,TRBV4-1,TGCGCCAGCAGCCGCGGGACAGGTACTTACGAGCAGTACTTC,CASSRGTGTYEQYF
TRBJ2-3,TRBD2,NA,TRBV4-3,TGCGCCAGCAGCCAAGGGGTGTGGGCTAGCGGGGGGTCTAGCACAGATACGCAGTATTTT,CASSQGVWASGGSSTDTQYF
TRBJ2-2,TRBD1,NA,TRBV27,TGTGCCAGCACTACAGGGGGAACCGGGGAGCTGTTTTTT,CASTTGGTGELFF
TRBJ2-7,NA,once,TRBV2,TGTGCCAGCAGTGACCCGTACGAGCAGTACTTC,CASSDPYEQYF
TRBJ2-3,NA,NA,TRBV7-8,TGTGCCAGCAGCCTAATTCCCAGGGGTACAGATACGCAGTATTTT,CASSLIPRGTDTQYF
TRBJ2-2,TRBD2,NA,TRBV9,TGTGCCAGCAGCGTAGAGGACGGGGGGGCCACCGGGGAGCTGTTTTTT,CASSVEDGGATGELFF
TRBJ2-5,TRBD1,few,TRBV28,TGTGCCAGCAGTTACCTGGGACAGGGAGAAGAGACCCAGTACTTC,CASSYLGQGEETQYF
TRBJ2-1,NA,NA,TRBV6-5,TGTGCCAGCAGTTACCCCCAGGGTAATGAGCAGTTCTTC,CASSYPQGNEQFF
TRBJ2-1,TRBD2,NA,TRBV9,TGTGCCAGCAGCGTAGCTTCGGGACTAGTTTCTGAGCAGTTCTTC,CASSVASGLVSEQFF
TRBJ2-5,TRBD1,NA,TRBV30,TGTGCCTGGAACCCCGGACAGGGGCGATCGGGGACCCAGTACTTC,CAWNPGQGRSGTQYF
TRBJ2-2,NA,NA,TRBV19,TGTGCCAGTAGTATAGAGAGGTCGTCAGGGGCTAACACCGGGGAGCTGTTTTTT,CASSIERSSGANTGELFF
TRBJ1-3,NA,NA,TRBV6-1,TGTGCCAGCAGTGAAATTGACAGTAGCTCTGGAAACACCATATATTTT,CASSEIDSSSGNTIYF
TRBJ2-7,NA,NA,TRBV7-2,TGTGCCAGCAGCTCGCCGGGACTTAGATACGAGCAGTACTTC,CASSSPGLRYEQYF
TRBJ2-5,TRBD1,NA,TRBV7-3,TGTGCCAGCAGCTTACCCGGGACAGGACAAGAGACCCAGTACTTC,CASSLPGTGQETQYF
TRBJ2-5,NA,NA,TRBV7-9,TGTGCCAGCAGCTTAGTGATTTCAGGGCAGCAAGAGACCCAGTACTTC,CASSLVISGQQETQYF
TRBJ2-7,NA,once,TRBV7-6,TGTGCCAGCAGCCCTCTAGGAACCTACGAGCAGTACTTC,CASSPLGTYEQYF
TRBJ2-6,NA,few,TRBV7-9,TGTGCCAGCCTAGTTGTCTCTGGGGCCAACGTCCTGACTTTC,CASLVVSGANVLTF
TRBJ1-1,TRBD1,few,TRBV18,TGTGCCAGCTCACCAGGGGGACAGGGGGCACCTGAAGCTTTCTTT,CASSPGGQGAPEAFF
TRBJ2-7,TRBD2,NA,TRBV7-2,TGTGCCAGCAGCTTAGCGGTAGCGGGGGGAGACGAGCAGTACTTC,CASSLAVAGGDEQYF
TRBJ2-5,NA,NA,TRBV28,TGTGCCCGATCAGAGGGAGCTCAAGAGACCCAGTACTTC,CARSEGAQETQYF
TRBJ2-1,NA,NA,TRBV4-1,TGCGCCAGCGGCGACAGGCTCTACAATGAGCAGTTCTTC,CASGDRLYNEQFF
TRBJ1-4,TRBD1,NA,TRBV6-1,TGTGCCACCTTACAGGGGGCAACTAATGAAAAACTGTTTTTT,CATLQGATNEKLFF
TRBJ2-3,TRBD1,NA,TRBV27,TGTGCCAGCAGCCCCGGGACAGGGATGGGTAAAGGCACAGATACGCAGTATTTT,CASSPGTGMGKGTDTQYF
TRBJ1-4,TRBD1,NA,TRBV7-9,TGTGCCAGCAGCCCCACCCTCCAGGGGGCTTCGGAAAAACTGTTTTTT,CASSPTLQGASEKLFF
TRBJ2-7,NA,NA,TRBV1,TGCACCAGCAGCCAAGGGGGTGCTAGCGGCTACGAGCAGTACTTC,CTSSQGGASGYEQYF
TRBJ2-3,NA,NA,TRBV7-2,TGTGCCAGCAGCCGGGCGGGGACTAGCACAGATACGCAGTATTTT,CASSRAGTSTDTQYF
TRBJ2-7,NA,few,TRBV4-1,TGCGCCAGCAGCCAAGTGCGGGGGCCTCCCTACGAGCAGTACTTC,CASSQVRGPPYEQYF
TRBJ2-2,TRBD1,NA,TRBV7-9,TGTGCCAGCAGCGAAGCACGGGACAGGGGGGCCGGGGAGCTGTTTTTT,CASSEARDRGAGELFF
TRBJ1-2,TRBD1,NA,TRBV30,TGTGCCTGGAGATCTGCGGGACAGCAAAAACGCTACACCTTC,CAWRSAGQQKRYTF
TRBJ1-5,NA,NA,TRBV2,TGTGCCAGCAGTTCAGGGACAAATAGCAATCAGCCCCAGCATTTT,CASSSGTNSNQPQHF
TRBJ2-1,NA,NA,TRBV28,TGTGCCAGCAGTTTACCGACAGGATACAATGAGCAGTTCTTC,CASSLPTGYNEQFF